This TCR beta chain is drawn from a study of blood T cell repertoires in COVID-19. The wider study: Acute-phase and convalescent COVID-19 samples originated in the United States, Italy and Spain.

The CDR3 consists of 14 residues. Trimming stripped 5 bases from V and 5 bases from J, with 16 bases between. CDR1 and CDR2 (germline): SEHNR, FQNEAQ (reference sequence). Two negative PCRs, clearance, or symptom resolution were required of recovered Cohort 3 donors. The authors' processing: Amplified reference gene primers provided the basis for estimating nucleated cell counts. Clones were read by immunoSEQ multiplex PCR, and TCRdb kept only the in-frame ones, dropping some. Clone size and V and J calls were adopted from that table, with D and trimming inferred from the DNA. Of fewer than 250,000 clones listed, around 80% were seen once; the top ten hold around 1.8%.

The TCR was taken from a man in his sixties who had recovered from COVID-19. V usage is TRBV7-9 and J usage is TRBJ2-7; tentative D call: TRBD1 (6 bases). Sequencing was performed on PBMCs or T cells enriched from blood (not recorded which). The CDR3 DNA reads TGTGCCAGCAGCCCTACGGACAGTCGGGACGAGCAGTACTTC. Its protein product is CASSPTDSRDEQYF.